These 22 T cell receptor beta chains share one sample of origin, sequenced in a study of T cell changes during pregnancy in multiple sclerosis (dated by TCRdb to the late 2010s). Library preparation used the immunoSEQ multiplex PCR assay. TCRdb took this table from immuneACCESS and kept in-frame rearrangements with V and J called. Such tables lack part of the clones; where checked against another copy, unresolved V genes explain under half of the gap, and the rest is unexplained. This sample has 70,000 to 95,000 clones in its table, and roughly 91% of those were observed once. Together, the top ten hold about 4.5% of the sample. The material was peripheral blood, obtained in the first trimester of pregnancy. The receptors shown here come from a female donor with multiple sclerosis, enrolled in a pregnancy study.

This chain joins TRBV30 and TRBJ2-5, with D unresolved. The ends were cut back, 0 bases at V and 5 bases at J, with 4 bases in the middle. CDR1 is GTSNPN and CDR2 is SVGIG in the germline V gene (reference sequence). The CDR3 consists of 11 residues. In DNA, the CDR3 is TGTGCCTGGAGTGTACGGGAGACCCAGTACTTC. Its translation: CAWSVRETQYF.

The chain links TRBV19 to TRBJ1-1; tentative D call: TRBD1 (5 bases). Trimming took off 8 bases at V and 1 base at J, with 29 bases between the two ends. This CDR3 spans 19 amino acids. In germline, CDR1 is LNHDA, CDR2 SQIVND (reference sequence). The CDR3 region is CASHPFPGRGQHGNTEAFF. The CDR3 DNA sequence: TGTGCCAGTCACCCCTTCCCGGGGAGGGGTCAGCATGGGAACACTGAAGCTTTCTTT. The whole variable domain, filled in from reference TRBV19 and TRBJ1-1, reads DGGITQSPKYLFRKEGQNVTLSCEQNLNHDAMYWYRQDPGQGLRLIYYSQIVNDFQKGDIAEGYSVSREKKESFPLTVTSAQKNPTAFYLCASHPFPGRGQHGNTEAFFGQGTRLTVV.

The genes are TRBV6-5 and TRBJ1-2; a possible D gene is TRBD1 (5 bases). The CDR3 length is 14 residues. The V end lost 1 base, the J end lost 8 bases, and 14 bases lay between the germline ends. Germline V CDR1 and CDR2: MNHEY, SVGAGI. The CDR3 here is CASSYFGQGGGYTF. CDR3 nucleotides: TGTGCCAGCAGTTACTTTGGGCAGGGAGGAGGCTACACCTTC.

The J gene is TRBJ1-2, the V gene TRBV29-1; D gene ambiguous. Trimming pared 1 base from V and 7 bases from J, leaving 10 bases between. The CDR3 covers 12 residues. Germline-derived CDR1 and CDR2 are SQVTM and ANQGSEA. The CDR3 loop reads CSVEGEPTGYTF. The CDR3 coding sequence is TGCAGCGTTGAAGGCGAACCAACTGGCTACACCTTC.

V gene TRBV12-5 combines with J gene TRBJ2-2, with D possibly being TRBD2 (5 bases). Trimming shortened V by 1 base and J by 8 bases, and 17 bases separated the two germline ends. The CDR3 contains 16 residues. Germline values: CDR1 LGHNT, CDR2 FRNRAP. CDR3 nucleotides: TGTGCTAGTGGTTTGGCCGAGGGTGGTAGGTTGGGGGAGCTGTTTTTT. This sequence encodes CASGLAEGGRLGELFF.

The rearrangement links TRBV19 to TRBJ1-2; 9 nucleotides agree with TRBD1. CDR3 length: 15 amino acids. The trim removed 7 bases at V and 7 bases at J, leaving 13 bases unmatched. Germline loops: CDR1 LNHDA, CDR2 SQIVND (reference sequence). The CDR3 sequence: CASTAGTGLQSGYTF. CDR3 DNA: TGTGCCAGTACCGCCGGGACAGGGTTACAAAGTGGCTACACCTTC.

This chain links TRBV19 with TRBJ2-7; D may be TRBD2 (5 bases). CDR1 and CDR2 (germline): LNHDA, SQIVND (reference sequence). This CDR3 has 15 amino acids. Trimming shortened V by 1 base and J by 4 bases, and 14 bases separated the two germline ends. DNA of the CDR3: TGTGCCAGTAGTATAGTGATCGTCGGGGAATACGAGCAGTACTTC. This sequence encodes CASSIVIVGEYEQYF. Using reference TRBV19 and TRBJ2-7 for the parts outside the CDR3, the full variable domain is DGGITQSPKYLFRKEGQNVTLSCEQNLNHDAMYWYRQDPGQGLRLIYYSQIVNDFQKGDIAEGYSVSREKKESFPLTVTSAQKNPTAFYLCASSIVIVGEYEQYFGPGTRLTVT.

V is TRBV5-4 and J is TRBJ2-1, with TRBD2 matching over 9 bases. The germline V gene encodes CDR1 SGHNT and CDR2 YYREEE (reference sequence). The J segment lost 4 bases and the V segment lost 0 bases, leaving 5 bases of the junction unmatched. This CDR3 is built from 16 residues. The CDR3 DNA sequence: TGTGCCAGCAGCTTGGTCCTGGCGGGGGGGTACAATGAGCAGTTCTTC. Translating gives CASSLVLAGGYNEQFF.

This chain joins TRBV7-9 and TRBJ1-2, with D unclear. Per the germline V gene, CDR1 is SEHNR and CDR2 is FQNEAQ (reference sequence). V shed 5 bases and J shed 6 bases, with 16 bases lying between them. This CDR3 is 14 amino acids long. CDR3 protein: CASSLRAGVNGYTF. The CDR3 DNA reads TGTGCCAGCAGCCTAAGGGCCGGGGTCAATGGCTACACCTTC.

The rearrangement links TRBV11-3 to TRBJ2-1; D is undetermined. Trimming pared 4 bases from V and 6 bases from J, leaving 10 bases between. Germline loops: CDR1 SGHNT, CDR2 YENEEA. The CDR3 is 13 amino acids. The CDR3 here is CASSSPQINEQFF. CDR3 DNA sequence: TGTGCCAGCAGCTCCCCTCAGATCAATGAGCAGTTCTTC.

The chain has TRBV9 and TRBJ2-1; 9 bases agree with TRBD2. Germline V gene lookup returns CDR1 SGDLS and CDR2 YYNGEE. V lost 4 bases and J lost 0; bases outside the gene matches: 2. The CDR3 consists of 15 residues. This CDR3 reads CASSPGLASYNEQFF. CDR3 coding DNA: TGTGCCAGCAGCCCGGGACTAGCCTCCTACAATGAGCAGTTCTTC.

This chain links TRBV5-1 with TRBJ2-1; TRBD2 is a possible D gene (5 bases). Deletions cut 3 bases from V and 2 bases from J, with 12 bases between. This CDR3 has 15 residues. The germline V gene encodes CDR1 SGHRS and CDR2 YFSETQ. DNA of the CDR3: TGCGCCAGCAGCTCCGGAGGTGGGCCCTACAATGAGCAGTTCTTC. Translated, it gives CASSSGGGPYNEQFF.

V and J are TRBV7-7 and TRBJ2-5, with D possibly TRBD2 on 6 matching bases. The germline gives CDR1 SSHAT, CDR2 FNYEAQ (reference sequence). The CDR3 is 12 amino acids. In DNA, the CDR3 is TGTGCTAGCGGCCTGACTCGAGAGACCCAGTACTTC. This sequence encodes CASGLTRETQYF.

This sequence joins TRBV4-2 and TRBJ1-2; 12 nucleotides match TRBD1. This CDR3 is 17 amino acids long. The V gene's germline CDR1 is LGHNA and CDR2 YNFKEQ. J gave up 7 bases and V 0 bases, and 9 bases lay outside the gene matches. The CDR3 nucleotides read TGTGCCAGCAGCCAAGAGAAGGGACAGGGGGCCCCCGGTGGCTACACCTTC. Translating gives CASSQEKGQGAPGGYTF.

This chain uses TRBV11-2 with TRBJ2-3; 10 bases are a match to TRBD2. This CDR3 region has 16 residues. Germline V gives CDR1 SGHAT, CDR2 FQNNGV. V gave up 4 bases and J gave up 3 bases; unmatched junction bases: 7. The CDR3 reads CASSSTGTSVTDTQYF. The CDR3 DNA reads as TGTGCCAGCAGCTCTACCGGGACTAGCGTGACAGATACGCAGTATTTT. The full variable domain, rest sourced from reference TRBV11-2 and TRBJ2-3, is EAGVAQSPRYKIIEKRQSVAFWCNPISGHATLYWYQQILGQGPKLLIQFQNNGVVDDSQLPKDRFSAERLKGVDSTLKIQPAKLEDSAVYLCASSSTGTSVTDTQYFGPGTRLTVL.

This chain uses TRBV28 with TRBJ2-2; 10 nucleotides match TRBD2. The V gene's germline CDR1 is MDHEN and CDR2 SYDVKM. This CDR3 is built from 17 residues. Trimming removed 6 bases from V and 5 bases from J; junction bases left unmatched: 12. CDR3 bases: TGTGCCAGCAGCCCCCCCCCGGGACTAGCGTGGACCGGGGAGCTGTTTTTT. This encodes CASSPPPGLAWTGELFF.

The chain employs TRBV18 and TRBJ2-7; TRBD1 matches at 7 bases. CDR1 and CDR2 (germline): KGHSH, LQKENI. The CDR3 has 14 residues. Trimming removed 0 bases from V and 3 bases from J; junction bases left unmatched: 2. This chain's CDR3 is CASSPPGTVYEQYF. CDR3 nucleotide sequence: TGTGCCAGCTCACCACCCGGGACAGTCTACGAGCAGTACTTC.

The rearrangement links TRBV4-1 to TRBJ2-2; 11 bases fit TRBD1. Germline V gene data show CDR1 as MGHRA and CDR2 as YSYEKL. This CDR3 contains 16 residues. V lost 3 bases, J lost 6 bases, and 6 bases stayed unmatched. The CDR3 nucleotides read TGCGCCAGCAGCCAGCGGGACAGGGGGGCGGCCGGGGAGCTGTTTTTT. This encodes CASSQRDRGAAGELFF.

The V call is TRBV7-9, the J call TRBJ1-5, with a tentative D call TRBD1 (5 bases). The CDR3 is 15 amino acids. The germline V gene encodes CDR1 SEHNR and CDR2 FQNEAQ (reference sequence). The CDR3 region has the DNA TGTGCTTGGGGGGGGTCGGGGTCCCTCAATCAGCCCCAGCATTTT. It codes for CAWGGSGSLNQPQHF.

The chain combines TRBV15 with TRBJ2-3, with 10 positions matching TRBD2. The V gene's germline CDR1 is LNHNV and CDR2 YYDKDF (reference sequence). With 1 base clipped from V and 2 bases from J, the junction kept 3 bases outside the gene matches. This CDR3 is built from 16 residues. CDR3 coding DNA: TGTGCCACCAGCAGAGCGAGCGGGGGGGCCACAGATACGCAGTATTTT. It yields the protein CATSRASGGATDTQYF.

The chain uses TRBV18 and TRBJ1-6; 9 bases are a match to TRBD1. J was trimmed by 7 bases and V by 5 bases; bases with no gene match: 6. The CDR3 is 15 amino acids. Germline lookup yields CDR1 KGHSH and CDR2 LQKENI. CDR3: CASSTKQGANSPLHF. The CDR3 region has the DNA TGTGCCAGCTCAACTAAACAGGGGGCGAATTCACCCCTCCACTTT. Full variable domain (remainder filled in from reference TRBV18 and TRBJ1-6): NAGVMQNPRHLVRRRGQEARLRCSPMKGHSHVYWYRQLPEEGLKFMVYLQKENIIDESGMPKERFSAEFPKEGPSILRIQQVVRGDSAAYFCASSTKQGANSPLHFGNGTRLTVT.

The chain recombines TRBV7-6 with TRBJ2-2; no reliable D call. CDR3 size: 15 residues. CDR1 and CDR2 from the germline V gene are SGHVS and FNYEAQ. Trimming left V 1 base short and J 4 bases short, with 10 bases between. CDR3 DNA: TGTGCCAGCAGCTTAGTCGGGTTTGGCACCGGGGAGCTGTTTTTT. Encoded protein: CASSLVGFGTGELFF.